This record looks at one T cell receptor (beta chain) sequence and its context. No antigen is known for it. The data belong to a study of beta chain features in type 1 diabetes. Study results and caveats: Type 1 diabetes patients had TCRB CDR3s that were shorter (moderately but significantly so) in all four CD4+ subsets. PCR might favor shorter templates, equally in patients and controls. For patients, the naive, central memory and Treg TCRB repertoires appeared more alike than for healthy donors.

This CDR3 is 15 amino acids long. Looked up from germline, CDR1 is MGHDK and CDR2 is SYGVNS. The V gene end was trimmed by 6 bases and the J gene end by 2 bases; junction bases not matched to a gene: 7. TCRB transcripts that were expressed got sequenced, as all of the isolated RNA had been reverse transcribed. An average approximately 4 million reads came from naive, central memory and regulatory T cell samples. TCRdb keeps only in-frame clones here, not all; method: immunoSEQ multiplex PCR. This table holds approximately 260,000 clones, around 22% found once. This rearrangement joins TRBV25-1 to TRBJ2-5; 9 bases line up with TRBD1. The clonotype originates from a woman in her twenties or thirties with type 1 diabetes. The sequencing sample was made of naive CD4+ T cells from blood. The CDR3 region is CASRVGQGSQETQYF. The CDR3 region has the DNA TGTGCCAGCAGGGTTGGACAGGGGTCACAAGAGACCCAGTACTTC. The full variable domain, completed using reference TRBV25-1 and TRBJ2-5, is EADIYQTPRYLVIGTGKKITLECSQTMGHDKMYWYQQDPGMELHLIHYSYGVNSTEKGDLSSESTVSRIRTEHFPLTLESARPSHTSQYLCASRVGQGSQETQYFGPGTRLLVL.